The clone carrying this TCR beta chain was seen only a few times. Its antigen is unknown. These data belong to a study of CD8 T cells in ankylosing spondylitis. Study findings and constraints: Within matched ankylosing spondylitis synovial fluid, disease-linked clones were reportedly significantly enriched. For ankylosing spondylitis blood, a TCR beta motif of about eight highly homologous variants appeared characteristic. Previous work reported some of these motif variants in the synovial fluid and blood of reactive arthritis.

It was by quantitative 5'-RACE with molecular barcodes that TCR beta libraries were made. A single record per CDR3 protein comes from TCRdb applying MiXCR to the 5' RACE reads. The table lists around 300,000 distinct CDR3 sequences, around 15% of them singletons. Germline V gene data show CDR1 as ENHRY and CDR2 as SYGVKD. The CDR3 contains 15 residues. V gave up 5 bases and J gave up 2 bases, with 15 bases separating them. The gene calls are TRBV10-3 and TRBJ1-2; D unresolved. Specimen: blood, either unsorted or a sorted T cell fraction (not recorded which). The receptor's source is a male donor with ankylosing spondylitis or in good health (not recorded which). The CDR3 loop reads CAISFGVASNYGYTF. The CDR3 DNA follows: TGTGCCATCAGTTTTGGGGTGGCTTCAAACTATGGCTACACCTTC.